This TCR beta chain appears in the sequencing data of a study of T cell responses to AZD1222 COVID-19 vaccine. Turning to the study itself: Pooled samples include second doses given at about 4 or 12 weeks.

Comment on this clone: The antigen remains unidentified.

Points from the study as a whole: It should be noted that donors were predominantly white British and more often female, and clonal diversity was possibly underestimated. Repertoire sampling was restricted to post-peak T cell response timepoints. The study found vaccine-associated CD4 TCRs spanning spike, dominant at 160-218 and 743-854.

Assay: immunoSEQ multiplex PCR; the TCRdb copy retains only in-frame clones and omits some. The sample includes about 130,000 clones, around 87% of them seen just once. The TCR sequence derives from an adult in good health. The material sequenced was peripheral blood, taken on day 0 of AZD1222 vaccination.

CDR3 region: CASSLYGTGSNQPQHF. The CDR3 nucleotides read TGTGCCAGCAGTTTATACGGGACTGGGAGCAATCAGCCCCAGCATTTT. This sequence joins TRBV28 and TRBJ1-5, with TRBD1 as a possible D gene (5 bases). From germline, CDR1 is MDHEN and CDR2 SYDVKM. The CDR3 sequence is 16 residues long. Trimming left V 1 base short and J 1 base short, with 11 bases between.